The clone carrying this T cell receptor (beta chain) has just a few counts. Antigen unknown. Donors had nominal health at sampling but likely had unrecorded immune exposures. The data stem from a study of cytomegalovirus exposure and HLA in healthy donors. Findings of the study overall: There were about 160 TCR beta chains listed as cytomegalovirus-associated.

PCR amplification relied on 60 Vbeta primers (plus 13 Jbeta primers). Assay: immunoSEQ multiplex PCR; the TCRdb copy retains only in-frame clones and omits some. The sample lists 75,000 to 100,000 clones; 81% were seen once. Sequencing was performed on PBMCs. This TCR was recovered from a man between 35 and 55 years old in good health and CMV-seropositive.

Here the CDR3 reads CASTVGRVDGELFF. Written as DNA, the CDR3 is TGCGCCAGCACGGTCGGGAGGGTTGACGGGGAGCTGTTTTTT. This chain links TRBV5-1 with TRBJ2-2, with TRBD2 identical over 8 bases. J gave up 7 bases and V 6 bases, and 8 bases lay outside the gene matches. Germline V gene data show CDR1 as SGHRS and CDR2 as YFSETQ. The CDR3 contains 14 residues. Using reference TRBV5-1 and TRBJ2-2 for the parts outside the CDR3, the full variable domain is KAGVTQTPRYLIKTRGQQVTLSCSPISGHRSVSWYQQTPGQGLQFLFEYFSETQRNKGNFPGRFSGRQFSNSRSEMNVSTLELGDSALYLCASTVGRVDGELFFGEGSRLTVL.